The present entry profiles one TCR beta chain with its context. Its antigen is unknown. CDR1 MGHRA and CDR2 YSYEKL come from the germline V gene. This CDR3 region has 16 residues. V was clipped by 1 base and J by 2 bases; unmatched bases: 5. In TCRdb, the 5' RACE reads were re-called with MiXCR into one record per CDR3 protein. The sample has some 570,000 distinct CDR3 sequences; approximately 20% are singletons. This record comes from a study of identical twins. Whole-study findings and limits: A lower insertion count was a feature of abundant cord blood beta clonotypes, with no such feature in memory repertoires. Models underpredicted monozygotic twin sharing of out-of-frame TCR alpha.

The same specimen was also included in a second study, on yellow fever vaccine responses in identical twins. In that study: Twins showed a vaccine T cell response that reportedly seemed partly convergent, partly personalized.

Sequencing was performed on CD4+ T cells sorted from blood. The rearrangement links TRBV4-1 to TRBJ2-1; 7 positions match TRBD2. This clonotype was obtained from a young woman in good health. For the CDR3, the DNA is TGCGCCAGCAGCCAAGGAACGGGGGGAACCTACAATGAGCAGTTCTTC. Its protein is CASSQGTGGTYNEQFF.